This T cell receptor beta chain stems from a study of CD8 T cells in ankylosing spondylitis. Notes on the study in general: Seven or eight highly homologous variants made up a TCR beta motif, and this motif appeared characteristic of ankylosing spondylitis blood. A number of the motif variants had already been described in reactive arthritis synovial fluid and blood. Significant enrichment of disease-linked clones was reportedly seen in matched ankylosing spondylitis synovial fluid.

As the method for making TCR beta libraries, quantitative 5'-RACE with molecular barcodes was used. TCRdb passed the 5' RACE reads through MiXCR, listing each CDR3 protein once. The sample lists 150,000 or so distinct CDR3 sequences, approximately 9% occurring once. Notes on this clonotype: Its antigen is still unknown.

Germline V gene data show CDR1 as ENHRY and CDR2 as SYGVKD. The CDR3 has 14 amino acids. V lost 8 bases and J 3 bases, leaving 16 bases between the germline ends. The chain uses TRBV10-3 and TRBJ1-1; perhaps TRBD1 as D (6 bases). The material sequenced was blood, either unsorted or a sorted T cell fraction (not recorded which). This clonotype was sampled from a female donor with ankylosing spondylitis or in good health (not recorded which). CDR3 bases: TGTGCCATCCAGGGGCGGATCCGAGACACTGAAGCTTTCTTT. Translation: CAIQGRIRDTEAFF.